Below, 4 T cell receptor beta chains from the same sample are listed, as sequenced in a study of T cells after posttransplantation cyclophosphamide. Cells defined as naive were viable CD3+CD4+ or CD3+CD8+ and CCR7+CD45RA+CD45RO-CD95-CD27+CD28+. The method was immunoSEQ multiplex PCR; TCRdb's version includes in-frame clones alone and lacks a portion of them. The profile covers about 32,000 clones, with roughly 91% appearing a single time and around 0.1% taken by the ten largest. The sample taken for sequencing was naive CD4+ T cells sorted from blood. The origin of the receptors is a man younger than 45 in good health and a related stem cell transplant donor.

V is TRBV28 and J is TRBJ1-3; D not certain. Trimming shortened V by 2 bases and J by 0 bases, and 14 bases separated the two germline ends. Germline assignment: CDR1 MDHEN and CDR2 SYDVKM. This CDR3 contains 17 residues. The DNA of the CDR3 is TGTGCCAGCAGTTTAAAGCCGATCTCTCTCTCTGGAAACACCATATATTTT. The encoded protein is CASSLKPISLSGNTIYF.

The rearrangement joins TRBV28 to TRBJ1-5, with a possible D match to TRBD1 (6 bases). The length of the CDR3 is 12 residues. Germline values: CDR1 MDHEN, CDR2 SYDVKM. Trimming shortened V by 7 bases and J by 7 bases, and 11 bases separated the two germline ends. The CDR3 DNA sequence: TGTGCCAGCATGGGAGGGGGACAGCCCCAGCATTTT. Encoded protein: CASMGGGQPQHF.

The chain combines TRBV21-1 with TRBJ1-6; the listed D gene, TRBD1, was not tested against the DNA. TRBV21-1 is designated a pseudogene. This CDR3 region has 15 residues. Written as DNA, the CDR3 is TGTGCCAGCAGCATTTCGACAGGGGGGAATTCACCCCTCCACTTT. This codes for CASSISTGGNSPLHF.

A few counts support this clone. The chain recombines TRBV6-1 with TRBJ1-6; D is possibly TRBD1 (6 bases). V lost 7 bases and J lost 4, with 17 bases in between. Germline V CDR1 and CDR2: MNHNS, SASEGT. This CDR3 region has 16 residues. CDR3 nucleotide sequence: TGTGCCAGCACTGATCGTGGCAGGGGATATAATTCACCCCTCCACTTT. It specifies CASTDRGRGYNSPLHF.